This T cell receptor (beta chain) originates from a study of Graves' ophthalmopathy and Graves' hyperthyroidism. Having ophthalmopathy, the donors showed moderate-to-severe activity, CAS ≥3 and NOSPECS ≥4, with disease lasting under 3 months. Patients were diagnosed from clinical symptoms, serum thyroxine, TRAb, thyroid ultrasound and orbital computed tomography. Isolation of PBMCs was performed using 9.5 to 10 ml of fresh peripheral blood. The CDR3 is 16 amino acids. The V and J ends lost 4 bases and 5 bases respectively, with 20 bases between them. The germline V gene has CDR1 MGHDK and CDR2 SYGVNS. This clonotype was found once. The antigen is not known. Regarding the study as a whole: The blood repertoire also included most expanded thyroid clonotypes above 0.001 frequency.

CDR3 regions of TCR beta were amplified from RNA transcripts. RT-PCR in the first round used HTBI primers; a second-round multiplex PCR followed. In TCRdb, the multiplex PCR reads were re-called with MiXCR into one record per CDR3 protein. Seen here are 600,000 to 950,000 distinct CDR3 sequences, roughly 40% observed once, and the top ten hold 40% to 45%. This rearrangement joins TRBV25-1 to TRBJ2-5; possibly TRBD1 for D (6 bases). The source of this sequence is an adult man with Graves' ophthalmopathy. Sequences were obtained from peripheral blood. CDR3 sequence: CASSGRAGTGWETQYF. CDR3 nucleotide sequence: TGTGCCAGCAGTGGCAGGGCTGGAACAGGGTGGGAGACCCAGTACTTC.